A selection of T cell receptor beta chains follows, all from one sample in a study of patients and donors after allogeneic stem cell transplantation. One entry per CDR3 protein results from TCRdb running MiXCR on the RT-PCR reads. The data show 900,000 to 1,000,000 distinct CDR3 sequences, about a sixth seen once. Material for sequencing was blood, either unsorted or a sorted T cell fraction (not recorded which). All receptors come from a human donor who was either an allogeneic HSCT recipient or a stem cell or donor lymphocyte infusion donor (not recorded which). It is not recorded whose cells these are; they may come from a transplant donor. Each CDR3 is given with its conserved first and last residue. D genes are given only for firm matches. Expanded clones get a size class; other rows say once, few or many, or leave the size out.

j_call,v_call,d_call,clone_size,cdr3_nt,cdr3_aa
TRBJ1-2,TRBV5-1,TRBD1,few,TGCGCCAGCAGCGCCCGGGACAGGGGTGATGGCTACACCTTC,CASSARDRGDGYTF
TRBJ2-2,TRBV7-6,TRBD2,-,TGTGCCAGCAGCTTCCCTAGCGGGGGGTTCACCGGGGAGCTGTTTTTT,CASSFPSGGFTGELFF
TRBJ2-3,TRBV5-1,TRBD1,few,TGCGCCAGCAGCGCCAAGACAGGGGCTAAGGTCACAGATACGCAGTATTTT,CASSAKTGAKVTDTQYF
TRBJ1-1,TRBV6-5,-,many,TGTGCCAGCAGTTCCACGGACAGGAACACTGAAGCTTTCTTT,CASSSTDRNTEAFF
TRBJ2-3,TRBV5-1,TRBD2,few,TGCGCCAGCAGCTCGGGACTAGCGGGAGAGATCGATACGCAGTATTTT,CASSSGLAGEIDTQYF
TRBJ1-3,TRBV6-1,-,few,TGTGCCAGCGTTTCTAGCCGGGGCTCTGGAAACACCATATATTTT,CASVSSRGSGNTIYF
TRBJ2-1,TRBV10-3,TRBD2,-,TGTGCCATCAGTGAGTACTCCCCCGGGACTAGTCTCGATGAGCAGTTCTTC,CAISEYSPGTSLDEQFF
TRBJ2-6,TRBV12-3/TRBV12-4,-,few,TGTGCCAGCAGTTTGGCGTCAAGGATATCTGGGGCCAACGTCCTGACTTTC,CASSLASRISGANVLTF
TRBJ1-3,TRBV7-9,-,few,TGTGCCAGCAGCTTCGGGAATGGGTTCTCTGGAAACACCATATATTTT,CASSFGNGFSGNTIYF
TRBJ1-4,TRBV12-3/TRBV12-4,TRBD1,many,TGTGCCAGCAGTTTACGCGGACAGGGGGCGGGTGAAAAACTGTTTTTT,CASSLRGQGAGEKLFF
TRBJ2-4,TRBV4-2,-,-,TGTGCCAGCAGCCACAACTCCGGGTACATTCAGTACTTC,CASSHNSGYIQYF
TRBJ2-1,TRBV5-1,-,many,TGCGCCAGCAGCATGGGACTGCAATCCTACAATGAGCAGTTCTTC,CASSMGLQSYNEQFF
TRBJ2-5,TRBV21-1,-,few,TGTGCCAGCAGCAAAAAGGGGGGCCTGGAGACCCAGTACTTC,CASSKKGGLETQYF
TRBJ2-2,TRBV20-1,-,-,TGCAGTGCTAGAGATCGGAGGGGGGGGCGGAACACCGGGGAGCTGTTTTTT,CSARDRRGGRNTGELFF
TRBJ1-5,TRBV5-8,-,-,TGTGCCAGCAGCTTGGGGTTTATGGGGGGTGGGGATCAGCCCCAGCATTTT,CASSLGFMGGGDQPQHF
TRBJ1-5,TRBV6-1,-,-,TGTGCCAGCAGTCCCTTAAAGGGCCCCCCCGAGCATTTT,CASSPLKGPPEHF
TRBJ1-2,TRBV20-1,TRBD1,few,TGCAGTGCTAGAGATGGAGGGGGCGCAGGCTATGGCTACACCTTC,CSARDGGGAGYGYTF
TRBJ2-3,TRBV5-1,TRBD2,few,TGCGCCAGCAGCAAAACAAGCGGGGCCAGCACAGATACGCAGTATTTT,CASSKTSGASTDTQYF
TRBJ1-3,TRBV29-1,-,many,TGCAGCGTTTCGTCCGGAAACACCATATATTTT,CSVSSGNTIYF
TRBJ2-7,TRBV7-6,-,few,TGTGCCAGCAGCCGAACAGACGGGCCCTACGAGCAGTACTTC,CASSRTDGPYEQYF
TRBJ2-3,TRBV4-3,TRBD2,-,TGCGCCAGCAGCCAAGATCTACCCGGGGGGGCCGCAGATACGCAGTATTTT,CASSQDLPGGAADTQYF
TRBJ2-5,TRBV5-1,-,once,TGCGCCAGCAGCGAGCCCCAAGAGACCCAGTACTTC,CASSEPQETQYF
TRBJ2-5,TRBV4-3,-,few,TGCGCCAGCAGCCCGGACTTAAGGCAAGAGACCCAGTACTTC,CASSPDLRQETQYF
TRBJ2-5,TRBV18,TRBD1,few,TGTGCCAGCTCACCCGACCTACAGGGGCGAGAGACCCAGTACTTC,CASSPDLQGRETQYF
TRBJ2-7,TRBV29-1,TRBD1,-,TGCAGCGTTGATCCGCAGGGGGCGGACGAGCAGTACTTC,CSVDPQGADEQYF
TRBJ2-1,TRBV10-3,TRBD2,-,TGTGCCATCAGTGAAGGGCAGCGAGCGGGGGCCCGAAATGAGCAGTTCTTC,CAISEGQRAGARNEQFF
TRBJ1-6,TRBV12-3/TRBV12-4,TRBD1,-,TGTGCCAGCAGTTTAGACAGGGGGAAAAATAATTCACCCCTCCACTTT,CASSLDRGKNNSPLHF
TRBJ2-2,TRBV7-9,-,-,TGTGCCAGCAGCCTCGGGCCCCGCTCGACGAACACCGGGGAGCTGTTTTTT,CASSLGPRSTNTGELFF
TRBJ2-1,TRBV5-1,-,many,TGCGCCAGCAGAAACGACATATACAATGAGCAGTTCTTC,CASRNDIYNEQFF
TRBJ2-3,TRBV3-1,TRBD2,-,TGTGCCAGCAGCCGGGGACTAGAAGTGGCAGATACGCAGTATTTT,CASSRGLEVADTQYF
TRBJ2-5,TRBV5-1,-,-,TGCGCCAGCAGCCAAGAGGCGGGGTACCAAGAGACCCAGTACTTC,CASSQEAGYQETQYF
TRBJ2-5,TRBV10-3,TRBD2,-,TGTGCCATCAGTGAGTCAAAGCGGGAGTGGACCCAGTACTTC,CAISESKREWTQYF